This T cell receptor beta chain was identified during a study of blood T cell repertoires in COVID-19. Libraries were prepared by immunoSEQ multiplex PCR; TCRdb keeps only in-frame clonotypes and omits some of them. Of tens of thousands of clones listed, 85% to 90% are singletons. There are 12 residues in the CDR3. The V end was cut by 3 bases, the J end by 4 bases, with 6 bases between. Germline assignment: CDR1 LGHDT and CDR2 YNNKEL (reference sequence). This clone occurred a few times. The chain is built from TRBV3-1 (or the pseudogene TRBV3-2) and TRBJ1-2; unclear D gene. Sequenced sample: peripheral blood. The clonotype comes from a human donor in a cohort sampled during active COVID-19. The CDR3 nucleotides are TGTGCCAGCAGCCAGGCCTCCTATGGCTACACCTTC. Encoded protein: CASSQASYGYTF.